This T cell receptor beta chain was documented in a study of control samples from healthy donors and cancer patients. Data came from immunoSEQ multiplex PCR; TCRdb stores just in-frame clones and leaves some out. The sample shows about 180,000 clones, 90% of them seen only once. The CDR3 length is 14 residues. The germline V and J ends were trimmed by 9 bases and 1 base, with 15 bases remaining between them. CDR1 KGHDR and CDR2 SFDVKD come from the germline V gene. The receptor's source is a woman aged 45-65 years in good health. The source material was blood. This sequence joins TRBV24-1 and TRBJ2-7; D gene uncertain. The DNA for the CDR3 is TGTGCCACCGCTCCCAGGTTTGGGTCCTACGAGCAGTACTTC. It yields the protein CATAPRFGSYEQYF.